The rows below give T cell receptor beta chains drawn from one sample of a study of shared clonotypes between healthy human individuals. TCRdb's table, derived via immunoSEQ multiplex PCR, lists solely in-frame clones and lacks some. The sample consists of some 2,000,000 clones, roughly 95% of them appearing once. Sequenced material: naive CD4+ T cells sorted from blood. These receptors were collected from a man aged 18 to 30 in good health. The CDR3 runs from the conserved cysteine through the conserved F or W. The order of the fields is V gene, J gene, clone size, D gene, CDR3 protein, CDR3 DNA. A D gene is named only where the DNA matches it firmly. Size is omitted from some rows. Given values are once, few, many or a class for expanded clones.

v_gene: TRBV5-1; j_gene: TRBJ1-5; abundance: once; d_gene: NA; CDR3aa: CASRLGEGFNQPQHF; CDR3nt: TGCGCCAGCAGACTTGGTGAGGGTTTCAATCAGCCCCAGCATTTT
v_gene: TRBV25-1; j_gene: TRBJ2-1; abundance: NA; d_gene: TRBD2; CDR3aa: CASSKTGGVYNEQFF; CDR3nt: TGTGCCAGCAGTAAGACGGGAGGGGTATACAATGAGCAGTTCTTC
v_gene: TRBV6-1; j_gene: TRBJ2-7; abundance: NA; d_gene: NA; CDR3aa: CASSEASAGNYEQYF; CDR3nt: TGTGCCAGCAGTGAAGCTTCGGCTGGAAACTACGAGCAGTACTTC
v_gene: TRBV10-3; j_gene: TRBJ2-5; abundance: NA; d_gene: NA; CDR3aa: CAISGQVKETQYF; CDR3nt: TGTGCCATCAGTGGACAGGTAAAAGAGACCCAGTACTTC
v_gene: TRBV5-5; j_gene: TRBJ2-3; abundance: NA; d_gene: TRBD2; CDR3aa: CASSTGLALGTQYF; CDR3nt: TGTGCCAGCAGCACCGGACTAGCGCTAGGCACGCAGTATTTT
v_gene: TRBV5-6; j_gene: TRBJ2-7; abundance: NA; d_gene: NA; CDR3aa: CASSLTAGFADYEQYF; CDR3nt: TGTGCCAGCAGCCTCACCGCGGGGTTTGCAGACTACGAGCAGTACTTC
v_gene: TRBV29-1; j_gene: TRBJ2-7; abundance: NA; d_gene: TRBD2; CDR3aa: CSAGPGGSYEQYF; CDR3nt: TGCAGCGCGGGCCCCGGGGGGTCCTACGAGCAGTACTTC
v_gene: TRBV5-1; j_gene: TRBJ2-5; abundance: NA; d_gene: NA; CDR3aa: CASSLAGPAETQYF; CDR3nt: TGCGCCAGCAGCTTGGCCGGGCCAGCGGAGACCCAGTACTTC
v_gene: TRBV5-1; j_gene: TRBJ2-7; abundance: once; d_gene: TRBD1; CDR3aa: CASRPGQGLYEQYF; CDR3nt: TGCGCCAGCAGACCTGGACAGGGTTTGTACGAGCAGTACTTC
v_gene: TRBV28; j_gene: TRBJ2-7; abundance: NA; d_gene: TRBD1; CDR3aa: CASSPGQGALYEQYF; CDR3nt: TGTGCCAGCAGTCCGGGACAGGGGGCACTCTACGAGCAGTACTTC
v_gene: TRBV6-1; j_gene: TRBJ1-5; abundance: once; d_gene: TRBD1; CDR3aa: CASSDWGQGNSQPQHF; CDR3nt: TGTGCCAGCAGTGACTGGGGACAGGGGAATAGTCAGCCCCAGCATTTT
v_gene: TRBV2; j_gene: TRBJ2-7; abundance: NA; d_gene: NA; CDR3aa: CASSLQLGTAYEQYF; CDR3nt: TGTGCCAGCAGCCTCCAGTTAGGGACCGCCTACGAGCAGTACTTC
v_gene: TRBV5-1; j_gene: TRBJ2-5; abundance: NA; d_gene: NA; CDR3aa: CASSQGVGPRQETQYF; CDR3nt: TGCGCCAGCAGCCAAGGGGTAGGGCCTAGACAAGAGACCCAGTACTTC
v_gene: TRBV6-1; j_gene: TRBJ2-7; abundance: NA; d_gene: TRBD1; CDR3aa: CASRKIRDSYEQYF; CDR3nt: TGTGCCAGCAGGAAAATCCGGGACAGCTACGAGCAGTACTTC
v_gene: TRBV4-1; j_gene: TRBJ2-2; abundance: once; d_gene: NA; CDR3aa: CASSQDRGTGELFF; CDR3nt: TGCGCCAGCAGCCAAGATCGTGGCACCGGGGAGCTGTTTTTT
v_gene: TRBV30; j_gene: TRBJ2-7; abundance: NA; d_gene: TRBD1; CDR3aa: CARTGGSYEQYF; CDR3nt: TGTGCCCGGACAGGCGGCTCCTACGAGCAGTACTTC
v_gene: TRBV18; j_gene: TRBJ1-1; abundance: NA; d_gene: TRBD1; CDR3aa: CASSPMTGMNTEAFF; CDR3nt: TGTGCCAGCTCACCAATGACAGGGATGAACACTGAAGCTTTCTTT
v_gene: TRBV7-2; j_gene: TRBJ2-3; abundance: NA; d_gene: TRBD2; CDR3aa: CASSLQAGTDTQYF; CDR3nt: TGTGCCAGCAGCTTACAAGCGGGAACAGATACGCAGTATTTT
v_gene: TRBV4-1; j_gene: TRBJ2-7; abundance: NA; d_gene: NA; CDR3aa: CASRLRTGAYEQYF; CDR3nt: TGCGCCAGCAGGCTAAGGACTGGGGCCTACGAGCAGTACTTC
v_gene: TRBV18; j_gene: TRBJ2-7; abundance: NA; d_gene: NA; CDR3aa: CASSLDSTYEQYF; CDR3nt: TGTGCCAGCTCATTAGACTCGACCTACGAGCAGTACTTC
v_gene: TRBV11-3; j_gene: TRBJ2-3; abundance: NA; d_gene: TRBD2; CDR3aa: CASSFAGGSGADTQYF; CDR3nt: TGTGCCAGCAGCTTTGCGGGCGGGAGTGGCGCAGATACGCAGTATTTT
v_gene: TRBV11-2; j_gene: TRBJ1-2; abundance: NA; d_gene: NA; CDR3aa: CASSPAGSAAQYYGYTF; CDR3nt: TGTGCCAGCAGCCCGGCCGGATCTGCGGCGCAGTATTATGGCTACACCTTC
v_gene: TRBV7-2; j_gene: TRBJ2-7; abundance: NA; d_gene: NA; CDR3aa: CASSLMGAAGRLDEQYF; CDR3nt: TGTGCCAGCAGCTTAATGGGGGCAGCGGGTAGGCTCGACGAGCAGTACTTC
v_gene: TRBV6-5; j_gene: TRBJ1-2; abundance: NA; d_gene: NA; CDR3aa: CASSYSMLGNGGYTF; CDR3nt: TGTGCCAGCAGTTACTCGATGTTGGGGAATGGTGGCTACACCTTC
v_gene: TRBV5-4; j_gene: TRBJ2-3; abundance: NA; d_gene: TRBD1; CDR3aa: CASSFGGTGLSLDTQYF; CDR3nt: TGTGCCAGCAGCTTCGGTGGGACAGGGTTATCTTTGGATACGCAGTATTTT
v_gene: TRBV6-1; j_gene: TRBJ2-7; abundance: NA; d_gene: NA; CDR3aa: CASSIEQNYEQYF; CDR3nt: TGTGCCAGCAGTATCGAGCAGAACTACGAGCAGTACTTC
v_gene: TRBV11-2; j_gene: TRBJ2-7; abundance: NA; d_gene: TRBD1; CDR3aa: CASSPTGSFSYEQYF; CDR3nt: TGTGCCAGCAGCCCGACAGGGAGTTTCTCCTACGAGCAGTACTTC
v_gene: TRBV30; j_gene: TRBJ1-1; abundance: once; d_gene: TRBD1; CDR3aa: CAWSVLSGTGGTEAFF; CDR3nt: TGTGCCTGGAGTGTACTATCTGGGACAGGGGGAACTGAAGCTTTCTTT
v_gene: TRBV7-2; j_gene: TRBJ2-1; abundance: once; d_gene: NA; CDR3aa: CASSLVRGSYNEQFF; CDR3nt: TGTGCCAGCAGCTTAGTCCGAGGGTCCTACAATGAGCAGTTCTTC
v_gene: TRBV6-5; j_gene: TRBJ2-5; abundance: NA; d_gene: NA; CDR3aa: CASSYSYQETQYF; CDR3nt: TGTGCCAGCAGTTACTCGTACCAAGAGACCCAGTACTTC
v_gene: TRBV5-1; j_gene: TRBJ1-6; abundance: NA; d_gene: NA; CDR3aa: CASSFDRAELSPLHF; CDR3nt: TGCGCCAGCAGCTTCGACAGAGCGGAACTCTCACCCCTCCACTTT
v_gene: TRBV27; j_gene: TRBJ1-6; abundance: NA; d_gene: NA; CDR3aa: CASSPWGGNSPLHF; CDR3nt: TGTGCCAGCAGTCCCTGGGGGGGGAATTCACCCCTCCACTTT
v_gene: TRBV7-2; j_gene: TRBJ2-5; abundance: few; d_gene: TRBD2; CDR3aa: CASSYGLAEETQYF; CDR3nt: TGTGCCAGCAGCTACGGACTAGCGGAGGAGACCCAGTACTTC
v_gene: TRBV7-9; j_gene: TRBJ2-5; abundance: once; d_gene: NA; CDR3aa: CASSLTFEETQYF; CDR3nt: TGTGCCAGCAGCTTGACTTTCGAAGAGACCCAGTACTTC
v_gene: TRBV5-4; j_gene: TRBJ2-7; abundance: NA; d_gene: TRBD2; CDR3aa: CASSFGLAYEQYF; CDR3nt: TGTGCCAGCAGCTTCGGACTAGCTTACGAGCAGTACTTC
v_gene: TRBV19; j_gene: TRBJ1-6; abundance: NA; d_gene: TRBD1; CDR3aa: CASSETTGDNSPLHF; CDR3nt: TGTGCCAGTAGCGAAACGACAGGGGATAATTCACCCCTCCACTTT
v_gene: TRBV6-1; j_gene: TRBJ2-7; abundance: NA; d_gene: NA; CDR3aa: CASRNRVAYEQYF; CDR3nt: TGTGCCAGCAGGAACAGGGTAGCCTACGAGCAGTACTTC
v_gene: TRBV28; j_gene: TRBJ1-1; abundance: once; d_gene: NA; CDR3aa: CASSGALNTEAFF; CDR3nt: TGTGCCAGCAGCGGGGCCTTGAACACTGAAGCTTTCTTT
v_gene: TRBV6-6; j_gene: TRBJ2-3; abundance: NA; d_gene: NA; CDR3aa: CASRPPSTDTQYF; CDR3nt: TGTGCCAGTCGACCTCCAAGCACAGATACGCAGTATTTT
v_gene: TRBV9; j_gene: TRBJ1-2; abundance: once; d_gene: TRBD1; CDR3aa: CASHRGPSYGYTF; CDR3nt: TGTGCCAGCCACAGGGGGCCGAGCTATGGCTACACCTTC
v_gene: TRBV28; j_gene: TRBJ2-7; abundance: NA; d_gene: NA; CDR3aa: CASSPPSTFSYEQYF; CDR3nt: TGTGCCAGCAGTCCACCCTCTACCTTCTCCTACGAGCAGTACTTC
v_gene: TRBV19; j_gene: TRBJ1-6; abundance: NA; d_gene: NA; CDR3aa: CASSSSGGYNSPLHF; CDR3nt: TGTGCCAGTAGTTCCTCCGGAGGCTATAATTCACCCCTCCACTTT
v_gene: TRBV4-2; j_gene: TRBJ2-3; abundance: NA; d_gene: NA; CDR3aa: CASSQEQESPQYF; CDR3nt: TGTGCCAGCAGCCAAGAACAAGAGTCCCCGCAGTATTTT
v_gene: TRBV19; j_gene: TRBJ1-6; abundance: NA; d_gene: TRBD1; CDR3aa: CASSVGQPLGALHF; CDR3nt: TGTGCCAGTAGTGTGGGACAGCCACTGGGGGCCCTCCACTTT
v_gene: TRBV5-8; j_gene: TRBJ2-2; abundance: NA; d_gene: TRBD1; CDR3aa: CASSPGTVNTGELFF; CDR3nt: TGTGCCAGCAGCCCCGGGACAGTTAACACCGGGGAGCTGTTTTTT
v_gene: TRBV30; j_gene: TRBJ1-4; abundance: NA; d_gene: TRBD1; CDR3aa: CAWKHRGEANEKLFF; CDR3nt: TGTGCCTGGAAACACAGGGGAGAGGCTAATGAAAAACTGTTTTTT
v_gene: TRBV5-1; j_gene: TRBJ2-3; abundance: NA; d_gene: NA; CDR3aa: CASSLAQGTDTQYF; CDR3nt: TGCGCCAGCAGCTTGGCACAGGGAACAGATACGCAGTATTTT
v_gene: TRBV19; j_gene: TRBJ1-5; abundance: NA; d_gene: NA; CDR3aa: CASSFQQYSNQPQHF; CDR3nt: TGTGCCAGTAGTTTCCAGCAATATAGCAATCAGCCCCAGCATTTT
v_gene: TRBV4-3; j_gene: TRBJ2-7; abundance: NA; d_gene: NA; CDR3aa: CASSQDLGGNEQYF; CDR3nt: TGCGCCAGCAGCCAAGATTTGGGCGGGAACGAGCAGTACTTC
v_gene: TRBV28; j_gene: TRBJ2-4; abundance: NA; d_gene: TRBD1; CDR3aa: CASSSNTGGSLGIQYF; CDR3nt: TGTGCCAGCAGTAGTAATACAGGGGGGTCCTTGGGCATTCAGTACTTC
v_gene: TRBV30; j_gene: TRBJ2-5; abundance: NA; d_gene: TRBD2; CDR3aa: CAWRKLAGGIGETQYF; CDR3nt: TGTGCCTGGAGAAAACTAGCGGGAGGAATAGGAGAGACCCAGTACTTC
v_gene: TRBV11-3; j_gene: TRBJ2-4; abundance: NA; d_gene: NA; CDR3aa: CASSLDHGNIQYF; CDR3nt: TGTGCCAGCAGCTTAGATCATGGGAACATTCAGTACTTC